This T cell receptor beta chain was sequenced for a study of OX40 agonist ivuxolimab in advanced cancers. Study information: A mean age of approximately 60 years, range about 23 to 90, was recorded, and approximately 80% were male.

Comment on this clone: Its antigen is unidentified.

Overall study results and limits: On average, a greater number of expanded clones characterised CD8+ T cells relative to CD4+.

This table comes from immunoSEQ multiplex PCR, and its TCRdb copy is limited to in-frame clones, with some not included. The sample records 20,000 to 25,000 clones, nearly 90% being singletons. CDR1 is LGHNA, CDR2 YSLEER, per germline. V was clipped by 0 bases and J by 2 bases, with 11 bases between them. CDR3 size: 15 residues. The origin of this receptor is an adult with an advanced solid tumor such as melanoma, head and neck, liver or kidney cancer. This specimen consisted of CD4+ or CD8+ T cells sorted from blood, obtained in a trial of the OX40 agonist ivuxolimab. This chain joins TRBV4-3 and TRBJ2-7; tentatively, D is TRBD1 (6 bases). The CDR3 loop reads CASSQDVQGPYEQYF. The CDR3, as DNA: TGCGCCAGCAGCCAAGACGTACAGGGCCCCTACGAGCAGTACTTC.